The next 17 T cell receptor beta chains were all read from a single sample in a study of graft-versus-host responses after intestinal transplantation. The table came from immunoSEQ multiplex PCR; TCRdb's copy has only in-frame clones and leaves some out. The repertoire holds approximately 16,000 clones, approximately 89% seen once, with approximately 5.5% in the top ten. The sequencing here drew on PBMCs, taken roughly 110 days after intestinal transplant. These receptors originate from a human patient who received an intestinal transplant, so some T cells may come from the graft donor.

CDR3: CAISGTSGLTDTQYF. The DNA for the CDR3 is TGTGCCATCAGTGGGACTAGCGGGCTCACAGATACGCAGTATTTT. V gene TRBV10-3 combines with J gene TRBJ2-3; TRBD2 agrees at 11 bases. Per germline, CDR1 ENHRY and CDR2 SYGVKD. The CDR3 consists of 15 residues. V shed 4 bases, J shed 2 bases, and the junction held 2 bases outside the gene matches.

The genes are TRBV27 and TRBJ2-7; D might be TRBD1 (6 bases). Germline V gives CDR1 MNHEY, CDR2 SMNVEV (reference sequence). This CDR3 is 13 amino acids long. Between the trimmed V and J ends, which lost 5 bases and 0 bases, there was a span of 8 bases. The CDR3 region is CASSLRGSYEQYF. DNA for the CDR3: TGTGCCAGCAGTCTCAGGGGCTCCTACGAGCAGTACTTC.

The chain carries TRBV27 and TRBJ1-2, with 7 bases lining up with TRBD1. With V trimmed by 5 bases and J by 4 bases, 4 bases remained unmatched. In germline, CDR1 is MNHEY, CDR2 SMNVEV (reference sequence). The CDR3 sequence is 13 residues long. CDR3 in amino acids: CASSPGTVYGYTF. CDR3 DNA: TGTGCCAGCAGTCCCGGGACAGTCTATGGCTACACCTTC.

This sequence joins TRBV13 and TRBJ2-1; TRBD2 matches at 16 bases. In germline, CDR1 is PRHDT, CDR2 FYEKMQ (reference sequence). The V and J ends lost 0 bases and 2 bases, in that order; junction bases with no gene match: 4. The CDR3 runs 19 residues. The CDR3 spells CASSLGLGTSGRAYNEQFF. In nucleotides, the CDR3 is TGTGCCAGCAGCTTAGGTTTAGGGACTAGCGGGAGGGCCTACAATGAGCAGTTCTTC.

The chain links TRBV7-2 to TRBJ2-2; D might be TRBD2 (6 bases). The CDR3 runs 15 residues. Germline V gene lookup returns CDR1 SGHTA and CDR2 FQGNSA. V lost 2 bases to trimming and J lost 4 bases, with 11 bases between them. The CDR3 loop reads CASSLSGGGTGELFF. The CDR3 nucleotides are TGTGCCAGCAGCTTAAGTGGGGGAGGCACCGGGGAGCTGTTTTTT.

The chain carries TRBV19 and TRBJ1-5; 9 bases are a match to TRBD1. Germline trimming cut 4 bases from V and 7 bases from J; bases unmatched to any gene: 5. This CDR3 has 14 amino acids. Per germline, CDR1 LNHDA and CDR2 SQIVND (reference sequence). Written as DNA, the CDR3 is TGTGCCAGTAGTAAACAGGGGGCGGGACAGCCCCAGCATTTT. This encodes CASSKQGAGQPQHF.

The rearrangement uses TRBV4-1 and TRBJ2-1, with TRBD2 identical over 8 bases. The germline V gene encodes CDR1 MGHRA and CDR2 YSYEKL. This CDR3 spans 16 amino acids. Trimming cost V 4 bases and J 7 bases; bases outside gene matches: 12. DNA for the CDR3: TGCGCCAGCAGCCTCCGATCCCCTGTAGCGGGAAATGAGCAGTTCTTC. Its protein is CASSLRSPVAGNEQFF.

The chain recombines TRBV7-3 with TRBJ1-1; D is unresolved. Germline V gives CDR1 SGHTA, CDR2 FQGTGA. The CDR3 runs to 12 residues. V lost 5 bases to trimming and J lost 4 bases, with 8 bases between them. The CDR3 DNA follows: TGTGCCAGCAGCCCACGGGGCACTGAAGCTTTCTTT. Its protein is CASSPRGTEAFF.

The J gene is TRBJ2-6, the V gene TRBV29-1; D unresolved. V gave up 4 bases and J gave up 2 bases, with 6 bases separating them. Per the germline V gene, CDR1 is SQVTM and CDR2 is ANQGSEA. This CDR3 region has 13 residues. The CDR3, as DNA: TGCAGCGTTGTAGCAGCTGGGGCCAACGTCCTGACTTTC. It yields the protein CSVVAAGANVLTF.

The V and J genes are TRBV10-3 and TRBJ2-1, with 9 positions matching TRBD1. Germline V gives CDR1 ENHRY, CDR2 SYGVKD. The CDR3 is made up of 14 amino acids. V was clipped by 0 bases and J by 9 bases; unmatched bases: 3. The CDR3, as DNA: TGTGCCATCAGTGAGTCTGACAGGGGGACTGAGCAGTTCTTC. Translated, it gives CAISESDRGTEQFF.

This clone was observed once. The chain employs TRBV27 and TRBJ2-1; D uncertain. This CDR3 is built from 12 residues. Per the germline V gene, CDR1 is MNHEY and CDR2 is SMNVEV (reference sequence). V lost 5 bases and J 8 bases, leaving 10 bases between the germline ends. The chain's CDR3 is CASSPSVYEQFF. The CDR3 bases are TGTGCCAGCAGTCCCTCCGTTTATGAGCAGTTCTTC.

This clone was found a few times. V is TRBV5-1 and J is TRBJ2-3; a weak D match, TRBD1 (6 bases). The CDR3 spans 14 residues. Germline-derived CDR1 and CDR2 are SGHRS and YFSETQ. V lost 4 bases and J lost 2, with 11 bases in between. The CDR3 DNA follows: TGCGCCAGCAGCATCGGACAGAACACAGATACGCAGTATTTT. Its translation is CASSIGQNTDTQYF.

This clone was seen a handful of times. The chain links TRBV11-2 to TRBJ2-7; 8 nucleotides line up with TRBD1. V dropped 4 bases and J dropped 5; count of bases not matched to a gene: 10. CDR1 is SGHAT and CDR2 is FQNNGV in the germline V gene. The CDR3 covers 15 residues. The chain's CDR3 is CASSSSDRGDHEQYF. As DNA, the CDR3 is TGTGCCAGCAGCTCCAGTGACAGGGGTGACCACGAGCAGTACTTC.

The rearrangement uses TRBV19 and TRBJ1-1; D may be TRBD1 (6 bases). CDR1 and CDR2 from the germline V gene are LNHDA and SQIVND (reference sequence). Between the trimmed V and J ends, which lost 5 bases and 0 bases, there was a span of 16 bases. The CDR3 sequence is 16 residues long. This CDR3 reads CASSHLRGGLNTEAFF. The CDR3, as DNA: TGTGCCAGTAGTCACCTCAGGGGAGGGCTGAACACTGAAGCTTTCTTT.

The V call is TRBV30, the J call TRBJ1-2; 11 bases align to TRBD1. The germline CDR1 and CDR2 sequences are GTSNPN and SVGIG (reference sequence). The CDR3 has 14 residues. V shed 2 bases and J 8 bases; nucleotides not matched to a gene: 7. The CDR3 loop is CAWSSGQGAFGYTF. As DNA, the CDR3 is TGTGCCTGGAGTTCAGGACAGGGGGCCTTCGGCTACACCTTC.

The rearrangement uses TRBV21-1 and TRBJ2-7; the table's D call, TRBD2, was not checked against the DNA. TRBV21-1 is classified as a pseudogene. CDR3 length equals 17 residues. As DNA, the CDR3 is TGTGCCAGCAGCAAAGATCGGACTAGCGGGGCCTCCTACGAGCAGTACTTC. The encoded protein is CASSKDRTSGASYEQYF.

V is TRBV28 and J is TRBJ2-1, with TRBD2 as a possible D gene (6 bases). V lost 6 bases and J 4 bases, leaving 16 bases between the germline ends. CDR1 is MDHEN and CDR2 is SYDVKM in the germline V gene. This CDR3 is built from 15 residues. CDR3 amino acids: CASSRGRLAYNEQFF. DNA of the CDR3: TGTGCCAGCAGCCGCGGACGTCTAGCGTACAATGAGCAGTTCTTC.